The rows below give T cell receptor beta chains drawn from one sample of a study of cytomegalovirus exposure and HLA in healthy donors. Here immunoSEQ multiplex PCR was the method, and the copy in TCRdb shows in-frame clones only, minus some. The table lists tens of thousands of clones, less than 70% of them singletons, with approximately 9.9% in the top ten. Specimen: PBMCs. These receptors were collected from a woman aged 25-40 years in good health and CMV-seronegative. The CDR3 runs from the conserved cysteine through the conserved F or W. The order of the fields is clone size, J gene, D gene, V gene, CDR3 DNA, CDR3 protein. The D gene is left open where the match is weak. For some rows the clone size is stated as once, few or many, or as a class when expanded; others skip it.

>.|TRBJ2-7|.|TRBV6-5
TGTGCCAGCAGTTACCATCGGCGGGCGGTCTACGAGCAGTACTTC
CASSYHRRAVYEQYF
>.|TRBJ2-3|TRBD2|TRBV7-2
TGTGCCAGCAGCTCATTTTGGGGCGGGGGGAGCACAGATACGCAGTATTTT
CASSSFWGGGSTDTQYF
>.|TRBJ1-4|TRBD1|TRBV6-1
TGTGCCAGCACCCTCAGGACAGGGTACGGTGAAAAACTGTTTTTT
CASTLRTGYGEKLFF
>few|TRBJ2-3|.|TRBV11-3
TGTGCCAGCAGCTTAGGGGCCCAGGGGCGCACAGATACGCAGTATTTT
CASSLGAQGRTDTQYF
>.|TRBJ2-7|TRBD1|TRBV6-5
TGTGCCAGCAGTTACTATGGGACAGTCTACGAGCAGTACTTC
CASSYYGTVYEQYF
>.|TRBJ1-3|.|TRBV5-6
TGTGCCAGCAGCTTGGGACAGACCCAGAGCTCTGGAAACACCATATATTTT
CASSLGQTQSSGNTIYF
>.|TRBJ2-5|.|TRBV4-2
TGTGCCAGCAGCCAAGAACTTCCCGAGACCCAGTACTTC
CASSQELPETQYF
>.|TRBJ1-2|.|TRBV2
TGTGCCAGCAGTGAAGCTCCCCACCTATACTATGGCTACACCTTC
CASSEAPHLYYGYTF
>.|TRBJ2-7|TRBD1|TRBV6-5
TGTGCCAGCAGTTGGGACAGGGGGCGTATCTACGAGCAGTACTTC
CASSWDRGRIYEQYF
>.|TRBJ1-2|TRBD1|TRBV28
TGTGCCAGCGGACAGGGTAGTATCTATGGCTACACCTTC
CASGQGSIYGYTF
>.|TRBJ1-6|.|TRBV5-5
TGTGCCAGCAGTTGGGGGCCCGGACAGACAATTGATTCACCCCTCCACTTT
CASSWGPGQTIDSPLHF
>few|TRBJ2-5|TRBD1|TRBV7-3
TGTGCCAGCAGCTTAATAGGACAGGGGTTAGAGACCCAGTACTTC
CASSLIGQGLETQYF
>few|TRBJ2-4|.|TRBV5-1
TGCGCCAGCAGCTTGGGGGGGGAGGACATTCAGTACTTC
CASSLGGEDIQYF
>.|TRBJ1-1|TRBD1|TRBV5-1
TGCGCCAGCAGGCCCGGGGACAGGCGGGGTGAAGCTTTCTTT
CASRPGDRRGEAFF
>.|TRBJ2-3|.|TRBV10-2
TGCGCCAGCAGTGGATTACGGGGGGCTAACACAGATACGCAGTATTTT
CASSGLRGANTDTQYF
>.|TRBJ1-4|.|TRBV15
TGTGCCACTCTTCCCCTGGTCGGGGAAAAACTGTTTTTT
CATLPLVGEKLFF
>.|TRBJ2-1|TRBD2|TRBV7-2
TGTGCCAGCAGCTCCGGGCTAGCGGGGTGGGTTGAGCAGTTCTTC
CASSSGLAGWVEQFF
>.|TRBJ1-5|.|TRBV5-1
TGCGCCAGCAGCCTCTCTGGGGCGAGCGCCAATCAGCCCCAGCATTTT
CASSLSGASANQPQHF
>.|TRBJ2-1|.|TRBV9
TGTGCCAGCAGTTACCGGAGCGCTGAGCAGTTCTTC
CASSYRSAEQFF
>.|TRBJ1-4|TRBD1|TRBV2
TGTGCCAGCAGTGAAACTTGGACAGGGGCGTTGGGATTGGAAAAACTGTTTTTT
CASSETWTGALGLEKLFF
>.|TRBJ1-3|TRBD1|TRBV6-5
TGTGCCAGCAGGGGACAGGGGGCTGGAAACACCATATATTTT
CASRGQGAGNTIYF
>.|TRBJ2-7|TRBD2|TRBV5-1
TGCGCCAGCAGCTTGTCGGGATCCGGGACTAGCGGGGTGGGTAGCGAGCAGTACTTC
CASSLSGSGTSGVGSEQYF
>.|TRBJ2-7|.|TRBV27
TGTGCCAGCAGTGACGGAGGGCAGGACGAGCAGTACTTC
CASSDGGQDEQYF
>.|TRBJ2-4|TRBD2|TRBV30
TGTGCCTGGAGTTTGGGCGGGGGGGTCGTAGCCAAAAACATTCAGTACTTC
CAWSLGGGVVAKNIQYF
>.|TRBJ1-4|.|TRBV19
TGTGCCAGTAGTCATGGCAATGAAAAACTGTTTTTT
CASSHGNEKLFF
>.|TRBJ2-1|.|TRBV7-2
TGTGCCAGCAGCTTAACTCCCCCTGCCTACAATGAGCAGTTCTTC
CASSLTPPAYNEQFF
>few|TRBJ2-7|TRBD1|TRBV10-3
TGTGCCACAGAACCGGGACAGGGACTTTACGAGCAGTACTTC
CATEPGQGLYEQYF
>few|TRBJ1-4|.|TRBV7-8
TGTGCCAGCAGCTTAGGACAGTCTTTTAGCGAAAAACTGTTTTTT
CASSLGQSFSEKLFF